The 27 T cell receptor beta chains presented below share a single source sample, sequenced in a study of CD8 T cells in ankylosing spondylitis. The study's findings and limits: Seemingly characteristic of ankylosing spondylitis blood was a TCR beta motif consisting of 7 or 8 highly homologous variants.

Their specific antigens are unknown. MiXCR, applied by TCRdb to the 5' RACE reads, yields one record per CDR3 protein. The profile shows tens of thousands of distinct CDR3 sequences, about 9% of them singletons. Sequenced: blood, either unsorted or a sorted T cell fraction (not recorded which). Receptor source: a male donor with ankylosing spondylitis.

By share of the sample, this clonotype is medium-sized. The chain employs TRBV12-3 or TRBV12-4 and TRBJ2-1; D is uncertain. V was shortened by 3 bases and J by 8 bases, with 5 bases between the two germline ends. The CDR3 has 11 amino acids. CDR3 amino acids: CASSFGHEQFF. The CDR3 bases are TGTGCCAGCAGTTTTGGGCATGAGCAGTTCTTC.

This clonotype was found a few times. The chain combines TRBV11-2 with TRBJ2-1; D is undetermined. The CDR3 is made up of 16 amino acids. V gave up 0 bases and J gave up 8 bases, with 17 bases separating them. CDR1 is SGHAT, CDR2 FQNNGV, per germline. The CDR3 DNA sequence: TGTGCCAGCAGCTTAGATCAGCGTCCTCCCGGTGATGAGCAGTTCTTC. Encoded protein: CASSLDQRPPGDEQFF.

This clonotype was counted between two and nine times. The rearrangement links TRBV5-1 to TRBJ2-7; 11 nucleotides align to TRBD2. The V segment lost 1 base and the J segment 4 bases; nucleotides outside the gene matches: 7. Germline V gene sequence: CDR1 SGHRS, CDR2 YFSETQ. The CDR3 spans 16 residues. The CDR3 here is CASSLTTSGGPYEQYF. The CDR3 DNA follows: TGCGCCAGCAGCTTGACCACTAGCGGGGGTCCTTACGAGCAGTACTTC.

This clonotype was recorded a few times. V usage is TRBV24-1 and J usage is TRBJ2-2; tentative D call: TRBD2 (5 bases). This CDR3 region has 17 residues. Germline V CDR1 and CDR2: KGHDR, SFDVKD. Trimming left V 3 bases short and J 5 bases short, with 18 bases between. CDR3 sequence: CATSDPGETLPTGELFF. Here the CDR3 DNA reads TGTGCCACCAGTGATCCTGGGGAGACTTTACCGACCGGGGAGCTGTTTTTT.

This clonotype was observed at least ten times. This chain uses TRBV6-6 with TRBJ2-1; D gene ambiguous. CDR3 size: 10 residues. Germline V gene lookup returns CDR1 MNHNY and CDR2 SVGAGI (reference sequence). Trimming pared 6 bases from V and 5 bases from J, leaving 2 bases between. The CDR3 loop reads CASRDNEQFF. As DNA, the CDR3 is TGTGCCAGCAGGGACAATGAGCAGTTCTTC.

This clonotype has ten or more counts. The chain employs TRBV29-1 and TRBJ2-2, with 7 positions matching TRBD1. J gave up 2 bases and V 5 bases, and 8 bases lay outside the gene matches. Germline assignment: CDR1 SQVTM and CDR2 ANQGSEA. CDR3 length: 15 amino acids. CDR3 region: CSVRSGTENTGELFF. The CDR3 region has the DNA TGCAGCGTTCGATCCGGGACAGAAAACACCGGGGAGCTGTTTTTT.

V is TRBV20-1 and J is TRBJ1-3; the D is unclear. Trimming took 5 bases from V and 0 from J, leaving 11 bases between them. This CDR3 spans 14 amino acids. Germline V CDR1 and CDR2: DFQATT, SNEGSKA (reference sequence). The CDR3 protein is CSAFAVCSGNTIYF. In nucleotides, the CDR3 is TGCAGTGCTTTCGCAGTCTGCTCTGGAAACACCATATATTTT.

In its sample, this clonotype was seen a few times. The chain employs TRBV10-1 and TRBJ2-7; D unresolved. Trimming took 3 bases from V and 4 from J, leaving 7 bases between them. Germline V gives CDR1 WNHNN, CDR2 SYGVQD (reference sequence). This CDR3 has 12 amino acids. For the CDR3, the DNA is TGCGCCAGCAGTGAATCGGAGTACGAGCAGTACTTC. It is translated as CASSESEYEQYF.

This chain connects TRBV20-1 to TRBJ1-3; a possible D gene is TRBD1 (5 bases). The germline CDR1 and CDR2 sequences are DFQATT and SNEGSKA (reference sequence). The CDR3 length is 16 residues. V was clipped by 0 bases and J by 0 bases, with 12 bases between them. The CDR3 coding sequence is TGCAGTGCTAGAGACCCAGGGAGCTTCTCTGGAAACACCATATATTTT. The encoded protein is CSARDPGSFSGNTIYF.

The genes are TRBV1 and TRBJ2-4; the table's D call, TRBD2, was not checked against the DNA. TRBV1 is flagged as a pseudogene. The CDR3 spans 15 residues. CDR3 region: CTSSRAGGPKNIQYF. The CDR3 region has the DNA TGCACCAGCAGCCGAGCGGGAGGGCCGAAAAACATTCAGTACTTC.

This clonotype was counted at least ten times. One junction end does not reproduce the germline sequence, and a read error may be involved. The chain joins TRBV6-2 or TRBV6-3 to TRBJ2-1; possible D gene TRBD2, 5 bases. The CDR3 spans 16 residues. The V gene's germline CDR1 is MNHEY and CDR2 SVGEGT. CDR3 amino acids: CASTYLGEAEYNEQFF. The CDR3 nucleotides are TGTGCCAGCACTTACCTGGGCGAAGCGGAATACAATGAGCAGTTCTTC.

This clonotype was recorded at least ten times. The chain uses TRBV12-3 or TRBV12-4 and TRBJ2-1; no definite D call. Trimming removed 1 base at V and 6 bases at J, with 4 bases between. This CDR3 has 12 amino acids. CDR3 coding DNA: TGTGCCAGCAGTTTAGTTCGCAATGAGCAGTTCTTC. It codes for CASSLVRNEQFF.

This clonotype was observed at least ten times. The CDR3 here is CASSYPRFAGASSYNEQFF. The CDR3 DNA sequence: TGCGCCAGCAGCTACCCAAGGTTTGCGGGCGCAAGCTCCTACAATGAGCAGTTCTTC. This chain uses TRBV5-1 with TRBJ2-1; tentative D call: TRBD2 (5 bases). Germline lookup yields CDR1 SGHRS and CDR2 YFSETQ. Trimming pared 3 bases from V and 0 bases from J, leaving 22 bases between. This CDR3 has 19 amino acids.

This clonotype was seen many times. V usage is TRBV27 and J usage is TRBJ2-1, with D possibly called TRBD1 or TRBD2 (5 bases each). This CDR3 is 14 amino acids long. The V end was cut by 9 bases, the J end by 2 bases, with 14 bases between. Germline assignment: CDR1 MNHEY and CDR2 SMNVEV (reference sequence). The CDR3 region is CASRHGGTYNEQFF. CDR3 sequence (DNA): TGTGCCAGTAGGCATGGGGGAACCTACAATGAGCAGTTCTTC.

This clonotype occurred many times. The rearrangement joins TRBV14 to TRBJ2-1; 9 bases line up with TRBD1. Germline CDR1 SGHDN, CDR2 FVKESK. CDR3 length: 16 amino acids. V lost 4 bases, J lost 2 bases, and 6 bases stayed unmatched. The CDR3 loop reads CASSLRTGVTYNEQFF. The CDR3 nucleotides are TGTGCCAGCAGCCTCCGGACAGGGGTCACCTACAATGAGCAGTTCTTC.

The J gene is TRBJ1-1, the V gene TRBV30; weak D call: TRBD1 (5 bases). The germline V gene encodes CDR1 GTSNPN and CDR2 SVGIG (reference sequence). This CDR3 spans 11 amino acids. The V end lost 5 bases, the J end lost 5 bases, and 9 bases lay between the germline ends. The CDR3 protein is CAWDSGTEAFF. The CDR3 DNA reads as TGTGCCTGGGACAGTGGGACTGAAGCTTTCTTT. Full variable domain (rest looked up from reference TRBV30 and TRBJ1-1): SQTIHQWPATLVQPVGSPLSLECTVEGTSNPNLYWYRQAAGRGLQLLFYSVGIGQISSEVPQNLSASRPQDRQFILSSKKLLLSDSGFYLCAWDSGTEAFFGQGTRLTVV.

This clonotype was recorded many times. The V and J genes are TRBV7-9 and TRBJ1-5; D unclear. Looked up from germline, CDR1 is SEHNR and CDR2 is FQNEAQ (reference sequence). The CDR3 is made up of 14 amino acids. The V gene lost 1 base and the J gene lost 3 bases, with 7 bases spanning the gap. DNA for the CDR3: TGTGCCAGCAGCTTAGGAGGTTACAATCAGCCCCAGCATTTT. Its protein is CASSLGGYNQPQHF.

V usage is TRBV6-1 and J usage is TRBJ2-3, with TRBD2 identical over 8 bases. V lost 7 bases to trimming and J lost 3 bases; unmatched junction nucleotides: 6. The CDR3 has 14 amino acids. Germline CDR1 MNHNS, CDR2 SASEGT. CDR3 region: CASTGGGATDTQYF. CDR3 coding DNA: TGTGCCAGCACCGGGGGGGGAGCAACAGATACGCAGTATTTT.

This clonotype was detected many times. V gene TRBV5-5 combines with J gene TRBJ2-5; D not resolved. CDR3 length equals 15 residues. V was pared by 0 bases and J by 4 bases, with 13 bases between. Per the germline V gene, CDR1 is SGHKS and CDR2 is YYEKEE (reference sequence). CDR3: CASSLVRVTRETQYF. CDR3 DNA sequence: TGTGCCAGCAGCTTGGTTAGGGTTACTCGAGAGACCCAGTACTTC. Looking up the rest from reference TRBV5-5 and TRBJ2-5 gives the full variable domain: DAGVTQSPTHLIKTRGQQVTLRCSPISGHKSVSWYQQVLGQGPQFIFQYYEKEERGRGNFPDRFSARQFPNYSSELNVNALLLGDSALYLCASSLVRVTRETQYFGPGTRLLVL.

In this sample, this clonotype turned up many times. The chain employs TRBV12-3 or TRBV12-4 and TRBJ1-5, with D possibly matching TRBD1 (6 bases). With 3 bases removed from V and 6 bases from J, the gap between germline ends came to 12 bases. This CDR3 contains 14 residues. CDR3 residues: CASSLWGPGQPQHF. The CDR3 DNA follows: TGTGCCAGCAGTTTGTGGGGGCCCGGTCAGCCCCAGCATTTT.

The table lists this clonotype with a few counts. The chain couples TRBV5-8 to TRBJ2-1; perhaps D is TRBD1 or TRBD2 (5 bases each). The CDR3 is made up of 12 amino acids. Germline V gene sequence: CDR1 SGHTS, CDR2 YDEGEE. Between the trimmed V and J ends, which lost 3 bases and 6 bases, there was a span of 7 bases. CDR3 in DNA: TGTGCCAGCAGCTGGGACCGCAATGAGCAGTTCTTC. Protein: CASSWDRNEQFF.

This clonotype came up many times. The V gene is TRBV11-2, the J gene TRBJ1-1; tentative D call: TRBD1 (6 bases). Trimming removed 5 bases from V and 5 bases from J, with 12 bases in between. Germline CDR1 and CDR2: SGHAT and FQNNGV. This CDR3 has 13 residues. CDR3 nucleotides: TGTGCCAGCAGCCCGGGGGGCCCGACTGAAGCTTTCTTT. This translates into CASSPGGPTEAFF.

This clonotype was seen many times. The V gene is TRBV27, the J gene TRBJ1-5; perhaps TRBD1 as D (5 bases). Trimming removed 1 base from V and 2 bases from J, with 6 bases in between. There are 14 residues in the CDR3. CDR1 is MNHEY, CDR2 SMNVEV, per germline (reference sequence). Here the CDR3 reads CASSLLGGNQPQHF. As DNA, the CDR3 is TGTGCCAGCAGTTTATTAGGGGGCAATCAGCCCCAGCATTTT.

This clonotype was counted at least ten times. The chain is built from TRBV6-1 and TRBJ2-7; 11 positions agree with TRBD2. Germline values: CDR1 MNHNS, CDR2 SASEGT. V lost 6 bases to trimming and J lost 2 bases; unmatched junction nucleotides: 6. The CDR3 is 15 residues long. CDR3 region: CASSPRGLAAYEQYV. The CDR3 DNA sequence: TGTGCCAGCAGCCCGAGGGGACTAGCGGCCTACGAGCAGTACGTC.

In this sample, this clonotype turned up many times. V usage is TRBV12-3 or TRBV12-4 and J usage is TRBJ2-7; D possibly corresponds to TRBD1 (6 bases). The V gene lost 1 base and the J gene lost 4 bases, with 11 bases spanning the gap. The CDR3 extends over 14 amino acids. This CDR3 reads CASSLGATGYEQYV. The CDR3 DNA reads as TGTGCCAGCAGTTTAGGCGCGACAGGATACGAGCAGTACGTC.

This clonotype was seen at least ten times. This chain joins TRBV27 and TRBJ2-7, with 9 bases fitting TRBD2. The CDR3 length is 15 residues. The J segment lost 0 bases and the V segment lost 3 bases, leaving 3 bases of the junction unmatched. Germline CDR1 is MNHEY and CDR2 is SMNVEV (reference sequence). CDR3 in DNA: TGTGCCAGCAGTTTCGTAGCGGGGGACTCCTACGAGCAGTACTTC. Its translation is CASSFVAGDSYEQYF.

In this sample, this clonotype turned up a few times. J is TRBJ2-1 and V is TRBV20-1, with TRBD2 identical over 10 bases. V lost 0 bases and J lost 9; bases outside the gene matches: 14. This CDR3 has 17 amino acids. Germline CDR1 and CDR2: DFQATT and SNEGSKA (reference sequence). The CDR3 nucleotides are TGCAGTGCTAGAGATCATCTAGCGGGAGCAGTTCTGGGTGAGCAGTTCTTC. Translation: CSARDHLAGAVLGEQFF.